Presented here are 16 T cell receptor beta chains from one specimen sequenced in a study of cytotoxic CD8 clonotypes in ibrutinib-treated CLL. Profiled with immunoSEQ multiplex PCR; TCRdb holds only in-frame clones, not every one. Seen here are 120,000 to 150,000 clones, approximately 90% observed once, and the top ten hold roughly 10%. Sequencing was performed on PBMCs, taken after 12 months of ibrutinib treatment. All receptors come from a human donor with chronic lymphocytic leukemia.

The genes are TRBV28 and TRBJ1-1; D remains unclear. V was cut by 4 bases and J by 1 base, with 13 bases left in between. Per the germline V gene, CDR1 is MDHEN and CDR2 is SYDVKM. The CDR3 runs 15 residues. In DNA form, the CDR3 reads TGTGCCAGCAGTTCCTTCGACCCTCGGAACACTGAAGCTTTCTTT. Amino acids: CASSSFDPRNTEAFF.

V is TRBV27 and J is TRBJ1-1, with D perhaps TRBD1 (5 bases). The length of the CDR3 is 16 residues. V dropped 8 bases and J dropped 0 bases, with 19 bases sitting between them. Germline V lookup: CDR1 MNHEY, CDR2 SMNVEV (reference sequence). CDR3 sequence (DNA): TGTGCCAGCGGATCCCCGCAGGCAGGGATGAACACTGAAGCTTTCTTT. This gives the protein CASGSPQAGMNTEAFF.

The genes are TRBV10-3 and TRBJ2-7; 7 bases agree with TRBD1. Germline V gives CDR1 ENHRY, CDR2 SYGVKD. The J segment lost 2 bases and the V segment lost 6 bases, leaving 4 bases of the junction unmatched. The CDR3 extends over 13 amino acids. CDR3: CAIRTGSPYEQYF. For the CDR3, the DNA is TGTGCCATCAGGACAGGGTCCCCCTACGAGCAGTACTTC.

The chain has TRBV9 and TRBJ2-5, with D perhaps being TRBD1 or TRBD2 (5 bases each). Germline CDR1 is SGDLS and CDR2 is YYNGEE. Trimming took 0 bases from V and 4 from J, leaving 13 bases between them. CDR3 size: 15 residues. The chain's CDR3 is CASSVVGELGETQYF. For the CDR3, the DNA is TGTGCCAGCAGCGTAGTGGGGGAATTGGGAGAGACCCAGTACTTC.

J is TRBJ1-4 and V is TRBV7-9; no clear D gene. This CDR3 is built from 15 residues. The ends were cut back, 6 bases at V and 3 bases at J, with 14 bases in the middle. CDR1 SEHNR and CDR2 FQNEAQ come from the germline V gene (reference sequence). The CDR3 is CASSLDLAANEKLFF. The CDR3 coding sequence is TGTGCCAGCAGTCTGGACCTTGCGGCTAATGAAAAACTGTTTTTT.

The J gene is TRBJ2-7, the V gene TRBV21-1; the table gives TRBD2 as D, unverified against the DNA. TRBV21-1 is reported as a pseudogene. CDR3 length: 13 residues. The CDR3: CASSNRDYYEQYF. The CDR3 region has the DNA TGTGCCAGCAGCAACCGGGACTACTACGAGCAGTACTTC.

This chain joins TRBV5-1 and TRBJ2-7; 8 bases align to TRBD1. CDR1 and CDR2 (germline): SGHRS, YFSETQ. The V and J ends lost 1 base and 3 bases, in that order; junction bases with no gene match: 3. The CDR3 totals 14 residues. The CDR3 sequence is CASSLKQGVYEQYF. In DNA, the CDR3 is TGCGCCAGCAGCTTGAAACAGGGGGTCTACGAGCAGTACTTC.

The genes are TRBV29-1 and TRBJ1-4, with 7 bases aligning to TRBD1. This CDR3 is 13 amino acids long. The V gene's germline CDR1 is SQVTM and CDR2 ANQGSEA. V was clipped by 5 bases and J by 5 bases; unmatched bases: 5. The CDR3 nucleotides read TGCAGCGTTAGACAGGGCGGCAATGAAAAACTGTTTTTT. Translation: CSVRQGGNEKLFF.

The V call is TRBV11-3, the J call TRBJ2-7, with TRBD2 matching 7 bases. The V segment lost 1 base and the J segment 6 bases; nucleotides outside the gene matches: 9. The CDR3 consists of 15 residues. The germline V gene has CDR1 SGHNT and CDR2 YENEEA. The CDR3 loop is CASSLVGGLCCEQYF. CDR3 sequence (DNA): TGTGCCAGCAGCTTAGTGGGGGGACTATGCTGCGAGCAGTACTTC. The whole variable domain, remainder taken from reference TRBV11-3 and TRBJ2-7, is EAGVVQSPRYKIIEKKQPVAFWCNPISGHNTLYWYLQNLGQGPELLIRYENEEAVDDSQLPKDRFSAERLKGVDSTLKIQPAELGDSAVYLCASSLVGGLCCEQYFGPGTRLTVT.

The chain links TRBV7-2 to TRBJ1-1, with D possibly TRBD1 on 5 matching bases. Per the germline V gene, CDR1 is SGHTA and CDR2 is FQGNSA. The V gene lost 2 bases and the J gene lost 0 bases, with 7 bases spanning the gap. This CDR3 region has 14 residues. The CDR3 sequence: CASSLRGVNTEAFF. CDR3 DNA: TGTGCCAGCAGCTTACGGGGGGTGAACACTGAAGCTTTCTTT.

This chain connects TRBV28 to TRBJ2-5; D tentatively fits TRBD1 or TRBD2 (5 bases each). V was cut by 2 bases and J by 5 bases, with 12 bases left in between. The germline V gene has CDR1 MDHEN and CDR2 SYDVKM. The CDR3 has 14 amino acids. CDR3 nucleotides: TGTGCCAGCAGTTTAGAGGGGAGAGATGAGACCCAGTACTTC. Translated: CASSLEGRDETQYF.

V gene TRBV25-1 combines with J gene TRBJ2-1; no firm D call. The V gene's germline CDR1 is MGHDK and CDR2 SYGVNS. The V gene lost 0 bases and the J gene lost 6 bases, with 12 bases spanning the gap. The CDR3 loop spans 15 amino acids. CDR3 region: CASSEYMGPFNEQFF. CDR3 nucleotides: TGTGCCAGCAGTGAATATATGGGCCCGTTCAATGAGCAGTTCTTC.

The chain couples TRBV25-1 to TRBJ2-5; no definite D call. V was pared by 4 bases and J by 5 bases, with 11 bases between. There are 13 residues in the CDR3. CDR1 and CDR2 from the germline V gene are MGHDK and SYGVNS. The CDR3 protein is CASSVETLETQYF. In DNA, the CDR3 is TGTGCCAGCAGTGTAGAGACGCTCGAGACCCAGTACTTC.

This rearrangement joins TRBV19 to TRBJ2-2, with D hard to call. Germline assignment: CDR1 LNHDA and CDR2 SQIVND (reference sequence). The CDR3 is 15 residues long. The V gene lost 2 bases and the J gene lost 2 bases, with 9 bases spanning the gap. Here the CDR3 DNA reads TGTGCCAGTAGTATATCTATTGCCAACACCGGGGAGCTGTTTTTT. Its protein product is CASSISIANTGELFF.

The genes are TRBV5-3 and TRBJ1-5; tentative D call: TRBD1 (6 bases). TRBV5-3 is recorded as an ORF, its role being uncertain. The length of the CDR3 is 14 residues. V was cut by 3 bases and J by 4 bases, with 11 bases left in between. CDR3 nucleotide sequence: TGTGCCAGAAGCTCGCGGACAGCTAATCAGCCCCAGCATTTT. Protein sequence: CARSSRTANQPQHF.

The gene calls are TRBV11-2 and TRBJ2-7; the D is unclear. Germline CDR1 and CDR2: SGHAT and FQNNGV. V lost 3 bases and J 2 bases, leaving 11 bases between the germline ends. This CDR3 has 14 amino acids. The CDR3 DNA follows: TGTGCCAGCAGCTTTTTAGGGTTAGCCTACGAGCAGTACTTC. Its protein product is CASSFLGLAYEQYF.